This T cell receptor beta chain was recovered during a study of CD8 T cells in Susac syndrome. TCR beta from blood CD8+ and CD4+ T cells was sequenced. RNA, at about 0.45 to 1 ug, was reverse transcribed with random hexamers. An immunoSEQ multiplex PCR generated amplified TCR beta CDR3 products spanning 54 Vbeta and 13 Jbeta. TCRdb used MiXCR to reprocess the immunoSEQ multiplex PCR reads, holding one entry per CDR3 protein. The profile shows about 200,000 distinct CDR3 sequences, 85% to 95% of them singletons. Germline lookup yields CDR1 DFQATT and CDR2 SNEGSKA (reference sequence). V was pared by 6 bases and J by 6 bases, with 18 bases between. The CDR3 totals 14 residues.

The TCR sequence derives from a human donor in good health. This chain joins TRBV20-1 and TRBJ1-3, with D maybe TRBD1 (5 bases). Sequencing input: CD4+ T cells from PBMCs. CDR3 protein: CSACGLSGLNTIYF. CDR3 coding DNA: TGCAGTGCCTGTGGCCTATCGGGGCTAAACACCATATATTTT.